Below, 26 T cell receptor beta chains from the same sample are listed, as sequenced in a study of cytomegalovirus exposure and HLA in healthy donors. Primers included in the PCR were 60 Vbeta and 13 Jbeta primers. Some clones are missing from TCRdb's copy, which holds only in-frame ones; the method was immunoSEQ multiplex PCR. The table has under 200,000 clones, about four fifths seen once. What was sequenced was PBMCs. The origin of the receptors is a girl aged 10 to 17 in good health and CMV-seropositive.

The sample holds a few counts of this clone. The chain employs TRBV10-1 and TRBJ2-5; 14 bases line up with TRBD2. CDR1 is WNHNN, CDR2 SYGVQD, per germline (reference sequence). CDR3 length: 16 amino acids. The ends lost 6 bases at V and 2 bases at J; junction bases unmatched: 5. This chain's CDR3 is CASSEGLAGGQETQYF. CDR3 bases: TGCGCCAGCAGCGAAGGACTAGCGGGGGGACAAGAGACCCAGTACTTC.

V and J are TRBV7-8 and TRBJ1-5, with 7 nucleotides matching TRBD1. With 5 bases clipped from V and 5 bases from J, the junction kept 12 bases outside the gene matches. CDR1 is SGHVS, CDR2 FQNEAQ, per germline. CDR3 length: 16 residues. The CDR3, as DNA: TGTGCCAGCAGCCCTCGCCCCACAGGGGACTATCAGCCCCAGCATTTT. Amino acid sequence: CASSPRPTGDYQPQHF. Filled out from reference TRBV7-8 and TRBJ1-5, the complete variable domain reads GAGVSQSPRYKVAKRGQDVALRCDPISGHVSLFWYQQALGQGPEFLTYFQNEAQLDKSGLPSDRFFAERPEGSVSTLKIQRTQQEDSAVYLCASSPRPTGDYQPQHFGDGTRLSIL.

As concerns this clone: One junction end does not reproduce the germline sequence, and a read error may be involved. CDR3 sequence (DNA): TGTGCCAGCAGGGAAGCGGGGGGAAATGAGCAGTTCTTC. Protein product: CASREAGGNEQFF. The V gene is TRBV2, the J gene TRBJ2-1; 9 positions agree with TRBD2. Germline CDR1 and CDR2: SNHLY and FYNNEI. The CDR3 totals 13 residues. Supplemented by reference TRBV2 and TRBJ2-1, the full variable domain reads EPEVTQTPSHQVTQMGQEVILRCVPISNHLYFYWYRQILGQKVEFLVSFYNNEISEKSEIFDDQFSVERPDGSNFTLKIRSTKLEDSAMYFCASREAGGNEQFFGPGTRLTVL.

The chain uses TRBV6-5 and TRBJ1-2; maybe TRBD1 (6 bases). Germline values: CDR1 MNHEY, CDR2 SVGAGI. This CDR3 has 13 residues. Deletions cut 10 bases from V and 4 bases from J, with 16 bases between. This chain's CDR3 is CATVDDRTYGYTF. CDR3 nucleotides: TGTGCCACCGTAGACGACAGGACCTATGGCTACACCTTC.

The gene calls are TRBV5-6 and TRBJ2-2; no reliable D call. The ends were cut back, 5 bases at V and 0 bases at J, with 11 bases in the middle. Germline V gives CDR1 SGHDT, CDR2 YYEEEE. CDR3 length equals 15 residues. The CDR3 reads CASRPTIPNTGELFF. The CDR3 DNA is TGTGCCAGCAGGCCTACGATCCCGAACACCGGGGAGCTGTTTTTT.

V usage is TRBV7-6 and J usage is TRBJ1-6; TRBD1 aligns across 7 bases. This CDR3 is 15 amino acids long. Germline CDR1 SGHVS, CDR2 FNYEAQ. Trimming at V came to 6 bases and at J to 10 bases, leaving 12 bases not matched to a gene. CDR3 residues: CASSRDRDFNSPLHF. In DNA, the CDR3 is TGTGCCAGCAGTAGAGACAGGGATTTCAACTCACCCCTCCACTTT.

The gene calls are TRBV28 and TRBJ1-1; D is perhaps TRBD1 (5 bases). The germline V and J ends were trimmed by 7 bases and 3 bases, with 15 bases remaining between them. CDR3 length equals 14 residues. Per the germline V gene, CDR1 is MDHEN and CDR2 is SYDVKM. CDR3 loop: CASTPPGGYTEAFF. CDR3 coding DNA: TGTGCCAGCACTCCTCCGGGGGGGTACACTGAAGCTTTCTTT.

The rearrangement links TRBV7-9 to TRBJ2-1; D is undetermined. Germline assignment: CDR1 SEHNR and CDR2 FQNEAQ (reference sequence). The V end was cut by 5 bases, the J end by 3 bases, with 14 bases between. The CDR3 spans 15 residues. The CDR3 protein is CASSPSVGIYNEQFF. The CDR3 DNA reads TGTGCCAGCAGCCCCAGCGTCGGAATCTACAATGAGCAGTTCTTC. Complete variable domain (other parts from reference TRBV7-9 and TRBJ2-1): DTGVSQNPRHKITKRGQNVTFRCDPISEHNRLYWYRQTLGQGPEFLTYFQNEAQLEKSRLLSDRFSAERPKGSFSTLEIQRTEQGDSAMYLCASSPSVGIYNEQFFGPGTRLTVL.

The rearrangement joins TRBV25-1 to TRBJ2-7; the match to TRBD1 covers 11 bases. The CDR3 runs to 14 residues. The germline CDR1 and CDR2 sequences are MGHDK and SYGVNS. With V trimmed by 6 bases and J by 2 bases, 3 bases remained unmatched. The CDR3 DNA follows: TGTGCCAGCAGGGGACAGGGGGTAACCTACGAGCAGTACTTC. It translates to CASRGQGVTYEQYF.

This clone has a single count. V and J are TRBV28 and TRBJ1-2; D is unresolved. Germline CDR1 and CDR2: MDHEN and SYDVKM. The V end lost 7 bases, the J end lost 4 bases, and 16 bases lay between the germline ends. The CDR3 is 14 amino acids. The CDR3 here is CASTMRVSPYGYTF. The CDR3 bases are TGTGCCAGCACCATGAGGGTTAGCCCCTATGGCTACACCTTC.

The V gene is TRBV30, the J gene TRBJ1-4; 9 bases align to TRBD1. CDR1 is GTSNPN, CDR2 SVGIG, per germline (reference sequence). J lost 4 bases, V lost 1 base, and 16 bases had no gene match. This CDR3 contains 19 residues. CDR3 in amino acids: CAWSARKEGGDRVNEKLFF. CDR3 DNA: TGTGCCTGGAGTGCGAGGAAGGAGGGAGGGGACAGGGTTAATGAAAAACTGTTTTTT.

The chain has TRBV6-1 and TRBJ2-1, with 7 bases aligning to TRBD2. The CDR3 consists of 13 residues. Germline trimming cut 8 bases from V and 8 bases from J; bases unmatched to any gene: 9. Germline V CDR1 and CDR2: MNHNS, SASEGT. The CDR3 loop is CASLASGGDEQFF. CDR3 DNA: TGTGCCAGCCTGGCTAGCGGAGGGGATGAGCAGTTCTTC.

The chain recombines TRBV2 with TRBJ2-7, with 15 nucleotides matching TRBD2. Germline lookup yields CDR1 SNHLY and CDR2 FYNNEI. CDR3 length: 19 amino acids. The ends lost 3 bases at V and 1 base at J; junction bases unmatched: 10. The CDR3 loop reads CASSELWTSGGAASYEQYF. The CDR3 DNA reads as TGTGCCAGCAGTGAGCTTTGGACTAGCGGGGGGGCTGCTTCCTACGAGCAGTACTTC.

On this clone itself: This same CDR3 is encoded by further DNA sequences in the sample. The chain recombines TRBV6-1 with TRBJ2-7; a weak D match, TRBD2 (6 bases). Trimming stripped 6 bases from V and 4 bases from J, with 10 bases between. The germline gives CDR1 MNHNS, CDR2 SASEGT. This CDR3 contains 12 residues. CDR3 bases: TGTGCCAGCAGAGGGGACTCGTACGAGCAGTACTTC. Protein product: CASRGDSYEQYF.

The chain is built from TRBV4-1 and TRBJ2-7, with 7 bases identical to TRBD1. Germline V CDR1 and CDR2: MGHRA, YSYEKL. J lost 2 bases, V lost 0 bases, and 4 bases had no gene match. The CDR3 spans 15 residues. The CDR3 here is CASSQDPTGAYEQYF. CDR3 DNA: TGCGCCAGCAGCCAAGATCCAACAGGGGCCTACGAGCAGTACTTC.

The chain couples TRBV15 to TRBJ1-4, with D possibly matching TRBD1 (6 bases). The V gene's germline CDR1 is LNHNV and CDR2 YYDKDF (reference sequence). V lost 0 bases and J lost 10, with 12 bases in between. The CDR3 consists of 14 residues. CDR3 nucleotide sequence: TGTGCCACCAGCAGAGAGAGACAGGATGGAAAACTGTTTTTT. Amino acid sequence: CATSRERQDGKLFF.

The rearrangement uses TRBV4-3 and TRBJ2-1; D might be TRBD2 (5 bases). The CDR3 contains 16 residues. Germline V gene data show CDR1 as LGHNA and CDR2 as YSLEER. Trimming stripped 0 bases from V and 9 bases from J, with 18 bases between. CDR3 sequence (DNA): TGCGCCAGCAGCCAAGATCGGGTCGGGGTTAGAAGTGAGCAGTTCTTC. It codes for CASSQDRVGVRSEQFF.

The chain has TRBV5-6 and TRBJ2-5; 7 nucleotides match TRBD1. CDR3 size: 15 residues. The germline CDR1 and CDR2 sequences are SGHDT and YYEEEE. J was trimmed by 5 bases and V by 0 bases; bases with no gene match: 7. Here the CDR3 DNA reads TGTGCCAGCAGCTTGGGCTGGCAGGGGGTCGAGACCCAGTACTTC. This encodes CASSLGWQGVETQYF.

The chain combines TRBV6-5 with TRBJ2-7; 9 nucleotides line up with TRBD1. Germline-derived CDR1 and CDR2 are MNHEY and SVGAGI. There are 15 residues in the CDR3. V was clipped by 10 bases and J by 6 bases; unmatched bases: 16. CDR3 in DNA: TGTGCCACCCTTAGACTAACAGGGGGCCCGTTCGAGCAGTACTTC. It is translated as CATLRLTGGPFEQYF.

This clone was detected only once. The chain uses TRBV7-8 and TRBJ1-1; no definite D call. Germline V CDR1 and CDR2: SGHVS, FQNEAQ. This CDR3 has 14 residues. V lost 0 bases and J lost 4, with 9 bases in between. This chain's CDR3 is CASSLAAGVTEAFF. In DNA form, the CDR3 reads TGTGCCAGCAGCTTAGCCGCGGGTGTCACTGAAGCTTTCTTT.

V and J are TRBV2 and TRBJ1-2, with TRBD1 matching 7 bases. CDR1 is SNHLY, CDR2 FYNNEI, per germline. CDR3 length: 13 amino acids. After removal of 4 bases from V and 8 bases from J, the junction contained 7 bases not matched to a gene. CDR3 DNA sequence: TGTGCCAGCAGTGTAGACAGGGTGCCGGGCTACACCTTC. As protein: CASSVDRVPGYTF. The variable domain in full, completed from reference TRBV2 and TRBJ1-2, reads EPEVTQTPSHQVTQMGQEVILRCVPISNHLYFYWYRQILGQKVEFLVSFYNNEISEKSEIFDDQFSVERPDGSNFTLKIRSTKLEDSAMYFCASSVDRVPGYTFGSGTRLTVV.

This chain connects TRBV27 to TRBJ2-1; TRBD2 agrees at 11 bases. Germline V gives CDR1 MNHEY, CDR2 SMNVEV (reference sequence). V trimming: 5 bases; J trimming: 0 bases; junction bases outside the gene matches: 6. The CDR3 runs to 17 residues. The CDR3, as DNA: TGTGCCAGCAGTCAGCGACTAGCGGGATACTCCTACAATGAGCAGTTCTTC. Its translation: CASSQRLAGYSYNEQFF.

This clone is a singleton in its sample. The chain combines TRBV19 with TRBJ1-1, with D unresolved. The CDR3 extends over 11 amino acids. V dropped 7 bases and J dropped 3 bases, with 6 bases sitting between them. Germline V CDR1 and CDR2: LNHDA, SQIVND (reference sequence). The CDR3 region has the DNA TGTGCCAGTACTTTATACACTGAAGCTTTCTTT. As protein: CASTLYTEAFF.

This rearrangement joins TRBV6-5 to TRBJ1-3; 9 positions agree with TRBD1. Trimming at V came to 0 bases and at J to 15 bases, leaving 6 bases not matched to a gene. The length of the CDR3 is 13 residues. CDR1 MNHEY and CDR2 SVGAGI come from the germline V gene. This CDR3 is CASSYSAKDRGYF. CDR3 sequence (DNA): TGTGCCAGCAGTTACTCTGCCAAGGACAGGGGATATTTT.

The chain uses TRBV5-1 and TRBJ2-2; 8 bases align to TRBD2. Germline CDR1 is SGHRS and CDR2 is YFSETQ. The trim removed 2 bases at V and 5 bases at J, leaving 5 bases unmatched. CDR3 length: 15 residues. The CDR3: CASSLGLAGTGELFF. The CDR3 DNA follows: TGCGCCAGCAGCTTAGGACTAGCAGGAACCGGGGAGCTGTTTTTT.

The genes are TRBV19 and TRBJ1-5; the D gene is possibly TRBD1 (6 bases). The CDR3 spans 14 residues. The germline V gene encodes CDR1 LNHDA and CDR2 SQIVND (reference sequence). The germline V and J ends were trimmed by 6 bases and 3 bases, with 12 bases remaining between them. The CDR3 spells CASRIRDNNQPQHF. The CDR3 coding sequence is TGTGCCAGTAGAATCCGGGACAACAATCAGCCCCAGCATTTT.